Listed here is a single TCR beta chain. What it binds is not known. Germline CDR1 is SGHAT and CDR2 is FQNNGV. There are 16 residues in the CDR3. Trimming cost V 6 bases and J 5 bases; bases outside gene matches: 15. TCRdb re-called the RT-PCR reads through MiXCR, storing one row per CDR3 protein. There are 650,000 to 800,000 distinct CDR3 sequences in the sample; about 18% occur only once, and roughly 11% lies in the top ten. The data stem from a study of response to subunit inactivated influenza vaccine. Whole-study findings and limits: Each seasonal influenza vaccination recruits few new T cells, the authors suggested.

Sequences were derived from PBMCs from blood, sampled 5 to 6 days after vaccination. The rearrangement joins TRBV11-2 to TRBJ1-1; 7 bases line up with TRBD1. This clonotype was sampled from a man aged 50 to 60 who received an inactivated influenza vaccine. CDR3 DNA sequence: TGTGCCAGCAGATCCCGGATGTTGGGACAGAGGACTGAAGCTTTCTTT. It yields the protein CASRSRMLGQRTEAFF.